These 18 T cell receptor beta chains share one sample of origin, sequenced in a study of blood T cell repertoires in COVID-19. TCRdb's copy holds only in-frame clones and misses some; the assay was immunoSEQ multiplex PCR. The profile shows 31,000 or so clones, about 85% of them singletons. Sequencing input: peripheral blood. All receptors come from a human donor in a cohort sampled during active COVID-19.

In nucleotides, the CDR3 is TGCGCCAGCAGCTTAGGACAGAAGCGTAATGAAAAACTGTTTTTT. Encoded protein: CASSLGQKRNEKLFF. This rearrangement joins TRBV5-1 to TRBJ1-4; D perhaps matches TRBD1 (6 bases). Trimming cost V 2 bases and J 4 bases, with 12 bases left between them. CDR3 length equals 15 residues. CDR1 SGHRS and CDR2 YFSETQ come from the germline V gene.

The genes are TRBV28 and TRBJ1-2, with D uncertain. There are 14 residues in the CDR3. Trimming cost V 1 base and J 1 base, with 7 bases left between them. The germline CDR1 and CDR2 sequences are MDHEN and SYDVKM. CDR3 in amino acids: CASSLSEINYGYTF. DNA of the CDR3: TGTGCCAGCAGTTTATCCGAGATTAACTATGGCTACACCTTC.

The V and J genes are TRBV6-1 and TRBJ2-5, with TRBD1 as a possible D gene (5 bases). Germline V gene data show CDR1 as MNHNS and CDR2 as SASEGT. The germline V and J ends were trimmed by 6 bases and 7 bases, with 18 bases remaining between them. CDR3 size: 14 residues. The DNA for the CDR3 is TGTGCCAGCAGCCCCCAGGGCGCAGGGATGACCCAGTACTTC. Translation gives CASSPQGAGMTQYF.

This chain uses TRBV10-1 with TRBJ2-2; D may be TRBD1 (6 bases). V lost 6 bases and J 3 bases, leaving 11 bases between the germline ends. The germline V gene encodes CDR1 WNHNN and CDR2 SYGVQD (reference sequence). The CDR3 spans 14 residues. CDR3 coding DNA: TGCGCCAGCAGCCGGGACATAGACACCGGGGAGCTGTTTTTT. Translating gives CASSRDIDTGELFF.

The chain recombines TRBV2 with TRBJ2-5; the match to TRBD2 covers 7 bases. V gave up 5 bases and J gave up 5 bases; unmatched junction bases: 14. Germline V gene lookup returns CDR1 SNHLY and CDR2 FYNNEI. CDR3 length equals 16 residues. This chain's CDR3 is CASSLSGVTLWETQYF. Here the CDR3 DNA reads TGTGCCAGCAGTCTGAGCGGGGTGACCCTCTGGGAGACCCAGTACTTC.

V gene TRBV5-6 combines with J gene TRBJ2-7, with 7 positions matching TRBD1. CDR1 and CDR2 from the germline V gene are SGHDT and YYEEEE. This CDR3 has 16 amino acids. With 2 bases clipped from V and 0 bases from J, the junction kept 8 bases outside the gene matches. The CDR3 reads CASSLTGQPSSYEQYF. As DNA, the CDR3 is TGTGCCAGCAGCTTAACGGGACAGCCATCCTCCTACGAGCAGTACTTC. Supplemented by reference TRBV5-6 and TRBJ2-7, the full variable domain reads DAGVTQSPTHLIKTRGQQVTLRCSPKSGHDTVSWYQQALGQGPQFIFQYYEEEERQRGNFPDRFSGHQFPNYSSELNVNALLLGDSALYLCASSLTGQPSSYEQYFGPGTRLTVT.

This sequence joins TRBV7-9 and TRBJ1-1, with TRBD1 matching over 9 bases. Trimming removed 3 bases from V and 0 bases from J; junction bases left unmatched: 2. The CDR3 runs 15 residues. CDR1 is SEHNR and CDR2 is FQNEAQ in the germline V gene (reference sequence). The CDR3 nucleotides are TGTGCCAGCAGCTTCACAGGGGGCATGAACACTGAAGCTTTCTTT. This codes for CASSFTGGMNTEAFF.

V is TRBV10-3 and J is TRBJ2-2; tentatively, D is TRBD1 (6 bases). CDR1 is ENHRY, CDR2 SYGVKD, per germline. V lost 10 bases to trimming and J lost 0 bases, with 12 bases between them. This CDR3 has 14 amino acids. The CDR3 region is CASRDTTNTGELFF. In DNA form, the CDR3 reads TGTGCCAGCCGGGACACTACGAACACCGGGGAGCTGTTTTTT.

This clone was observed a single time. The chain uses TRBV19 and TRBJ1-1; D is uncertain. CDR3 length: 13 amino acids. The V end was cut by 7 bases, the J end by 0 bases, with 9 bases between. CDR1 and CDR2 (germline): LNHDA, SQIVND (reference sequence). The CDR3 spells CASNEVMNTEAFF. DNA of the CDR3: TGTGCCAGTAACGAGGTCATGAACACTGAAGCTTTCTTT.

The CDR3 here is CATSESGRAPHEQFF. DNA of the CDR3: TGTGCCACCAGTGAAAGCGGGAGGGCCCCCCATGAGCAGTTCTTC. The gene calls are TRBV24-1 and TRBJ2-1; TRBD2 agrees at 10 bases. This CDR3 is 15 amino acids long. V lost 4 bases, J lost 8 bases, and 7 bases stayed unmatched. In germline, CDR1 is KGHDR, CDR2 SFDVKD.

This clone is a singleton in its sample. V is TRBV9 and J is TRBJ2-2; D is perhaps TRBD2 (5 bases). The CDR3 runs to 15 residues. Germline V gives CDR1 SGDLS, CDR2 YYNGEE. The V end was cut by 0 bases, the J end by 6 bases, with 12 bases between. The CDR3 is CASSVGDPRAGELFF. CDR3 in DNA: TGTGCCAGCAGCGTAGGTGACCCGCGGGCCGGGGAGCTGTTTTTT.

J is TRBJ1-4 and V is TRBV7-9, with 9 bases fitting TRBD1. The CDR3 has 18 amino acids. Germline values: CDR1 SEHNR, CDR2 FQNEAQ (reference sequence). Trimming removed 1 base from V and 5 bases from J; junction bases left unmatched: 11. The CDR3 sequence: CASSLGDRVPLMNEKLFF. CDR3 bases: TGTGCCAGCAGCTTAGGGGACAGGGTCCCCCTTATGAATGAAAAACTGTTTTTT.

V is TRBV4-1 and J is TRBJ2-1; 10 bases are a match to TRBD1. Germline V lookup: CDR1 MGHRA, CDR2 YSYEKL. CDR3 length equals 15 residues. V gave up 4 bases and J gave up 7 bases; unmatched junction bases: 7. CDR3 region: CASSPRQGAYNEQFF. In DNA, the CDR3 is TGCGCCAGCAGCCCACGACAGGGGGCTTATAATGAGCAGTTCTTC.

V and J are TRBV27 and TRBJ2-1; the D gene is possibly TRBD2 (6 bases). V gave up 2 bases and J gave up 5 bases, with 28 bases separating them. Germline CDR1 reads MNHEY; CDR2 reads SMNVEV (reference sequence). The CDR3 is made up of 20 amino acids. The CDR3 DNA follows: TGTGCCAGCAGTTTACGGGGGAGAGAGAGAAACACAAATTGGGACAATGAGCAGTTCTTC. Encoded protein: CASSLRGRERNTNWDNEQFF.

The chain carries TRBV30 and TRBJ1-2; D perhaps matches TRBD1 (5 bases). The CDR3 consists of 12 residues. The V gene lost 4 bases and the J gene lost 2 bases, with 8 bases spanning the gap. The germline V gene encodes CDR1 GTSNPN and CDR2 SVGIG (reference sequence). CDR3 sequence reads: CAWTHRNYGYTF. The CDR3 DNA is TGTGCCTGGACTCACAGGAACTATGGCTACACCTTC. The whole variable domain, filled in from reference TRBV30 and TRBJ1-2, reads SQTIHQWPATLVQPVGSPLSLECTVEGTSNPNLYWYRQAAGRGLQLLFYSVGIGQISSEVPQNLSASRPQDRQFILSSKKLLLSDSGFYLCAWTHRNYGYTFGSGTRLTVV.

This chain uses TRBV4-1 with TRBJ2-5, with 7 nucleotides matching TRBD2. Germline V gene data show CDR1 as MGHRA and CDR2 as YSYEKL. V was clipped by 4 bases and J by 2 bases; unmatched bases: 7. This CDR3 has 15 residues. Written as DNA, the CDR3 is TGCGCCAGCAGCCCGGGGACTACTATACAAGAGACCCAGTACTTC. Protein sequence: CASSPGTTIQETQYF.

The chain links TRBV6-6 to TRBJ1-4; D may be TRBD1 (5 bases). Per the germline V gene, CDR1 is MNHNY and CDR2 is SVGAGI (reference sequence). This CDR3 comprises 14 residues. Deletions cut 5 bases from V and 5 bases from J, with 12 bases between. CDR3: CASSPRRGNEKLFF. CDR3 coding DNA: TGTGCCAGCAGTCCGCGACGGGGGAATGAAAAACTGTTTTTT.

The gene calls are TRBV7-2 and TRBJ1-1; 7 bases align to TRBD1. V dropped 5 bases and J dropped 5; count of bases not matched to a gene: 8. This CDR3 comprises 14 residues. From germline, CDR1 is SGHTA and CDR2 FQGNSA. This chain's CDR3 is CASSLGQLLTEAFF. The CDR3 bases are TGTGCCAGCAGCCTGGGACAGCTTTTAACTGAAGCTTTCTTT.